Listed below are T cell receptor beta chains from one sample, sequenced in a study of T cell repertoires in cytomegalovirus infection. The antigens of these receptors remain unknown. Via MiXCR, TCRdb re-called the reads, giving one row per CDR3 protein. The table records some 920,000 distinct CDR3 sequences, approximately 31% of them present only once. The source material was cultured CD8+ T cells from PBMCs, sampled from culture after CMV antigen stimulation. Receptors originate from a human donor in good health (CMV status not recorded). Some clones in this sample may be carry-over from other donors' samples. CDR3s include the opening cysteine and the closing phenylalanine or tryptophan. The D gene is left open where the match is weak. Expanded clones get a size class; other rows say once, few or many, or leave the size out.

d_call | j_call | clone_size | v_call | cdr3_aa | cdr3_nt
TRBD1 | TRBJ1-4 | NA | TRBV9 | CASSAPGTGDEKLFF | TGTGCCAGCAGCGCCCCCGGGACAGGGGACGAAAAACTGTTTTTT
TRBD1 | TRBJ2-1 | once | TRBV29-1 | CSVEGGTGWAYNEQFF | TGCAGCGTTGAAGGGGGGACAGGGTGGGCCTACAATGAGCAGTTCTTC
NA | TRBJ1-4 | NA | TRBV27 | CASRGLLKGEKLFF | TGTGCCAGCCGGGGACTCTTAAAGGGTGAAAAACTGTTTTTT
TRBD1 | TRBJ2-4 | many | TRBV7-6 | CASSFPGQGGNIQYF | TGTGCCAGCAGCTTTCCGGGACAGGGAGGGAACATTCAGTACTTC
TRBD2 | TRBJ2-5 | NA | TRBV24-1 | CATSESLAGYQETQYF | TGTGCCACCAGTGAGTCACTAGCGGGGTATCAAGAGACCCAGTACTTC
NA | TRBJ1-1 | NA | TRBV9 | CASSVRDTEAFF | TGTGCCAGCAGCGTAAGGGACACTGAAGCTTTCTTT
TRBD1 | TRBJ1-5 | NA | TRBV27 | CASRTGAVANQPQHF | TGTGCCAGCAGAACAGGGGCCGTAGCAAATCAGCCCCAGCATTTT
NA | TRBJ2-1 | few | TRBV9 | CASSVETTSSGNEQFF | TGTGCCAGCAGCGTAGAGACTACCTCAAGTGGGAATGAGCAGTTCTTC
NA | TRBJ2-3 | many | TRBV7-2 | CASSVTARPSTDTQYF | TGTGCCAGCAGCGTCACGGCGCGGCCCAGCACAGATACGCAGTATTTT
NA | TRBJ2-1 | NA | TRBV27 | CASLRGNEQFF | TGTGCCAGCCTTCGGGGGAATGAGCAGTTCTTC
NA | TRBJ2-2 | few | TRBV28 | CASSFSSPGELFF | TGTGCCAGCAGTTTTTCTTCCCCCGGGGAGCTGTTTTTT
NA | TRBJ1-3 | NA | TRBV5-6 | CASSFGGVGAGNTIYF | TGTGCCAGCAGCTTCGGCGGAGTGGGAGCTGGAAACACCATATATTTT
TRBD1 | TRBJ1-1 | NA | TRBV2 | CASRDRGRNTEAFF | TGTGCCAGTCGGGACAGGGGCCGCAACACTGAAGCTTTCTTT
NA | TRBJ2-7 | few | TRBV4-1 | CASSQGSGAYEQYF | TGCGCCAGCAGCCAAGGTTCCGGGGCCTACGAGCAGTACTTC
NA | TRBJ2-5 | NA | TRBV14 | CASSMTPYQETQYF | TGTGCCAGCAGCATGACACCGTACCAAGAGACCCAGTACTTC
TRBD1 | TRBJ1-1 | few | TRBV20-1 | CSARGGSNTEAFF | TGCAGTGCCAGGGGGGGATCGAACACTGAAGCTTTCTTT
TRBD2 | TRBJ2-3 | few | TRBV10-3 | CAISLGHREGTQYF | TGTGCCATCAGTCTGGGACACCGGGAGGGTACGCAGTATTTT
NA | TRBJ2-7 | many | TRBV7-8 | CASSFTGSLYEQYF | TGTGCCAGCAGCTTCACAGGGTCCCTCTACGAGCAGTACTTC
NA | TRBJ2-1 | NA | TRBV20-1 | CSATRTGFEQFF | TGCAGTGCTACTCGAACCGGGTTCGAGCAGTTCTTC
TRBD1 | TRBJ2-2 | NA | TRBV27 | CASSFDRDRGYTGELFF | TGTGCCAGCAGTTTCGACCGGGACAGGGGGTACACCGGGGAGCTGTTTTTT
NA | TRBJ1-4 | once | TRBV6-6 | CASSYSSGPQEKLFF | TGTGCCAGCAGTTATTCCTCAGGGCCCCAGGAAAAACTGTTTTTT
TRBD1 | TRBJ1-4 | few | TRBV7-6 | CASSFTGDSTNEKLFF | TGTGCCAGCAGCTTTACAGGGGATTCAACTAATGAAAAACTGTTTTTT
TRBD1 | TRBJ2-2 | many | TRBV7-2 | CASSFGEDREVTGELFF | TGTGCCAGCAGCTTCGGGGAGGACAGGGAGGTCACCGGGGAGCTGTTTTTT
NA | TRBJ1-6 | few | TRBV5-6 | CASSLVGVESPLHF | TGTGCCAGCAGCTTGGTGGGGGTTGAATCACCCCTCCACTTT
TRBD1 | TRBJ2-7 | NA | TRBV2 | CASEGADQGNEQYF | TGTGCCAGCGAGGGGGCCGACCAGGGGAACGAGCAGTACTTC
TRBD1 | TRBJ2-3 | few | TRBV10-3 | CAISVIRDRATDTQYF | TGTGCCATCAGTGTTATCCGGGACAGGGCAACAGATACGCAGTATTTT
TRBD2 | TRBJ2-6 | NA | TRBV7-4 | CASSPGGGTNLLSGANVLTF | TGTGCCAGCAGCCCCGGGGGAGGGACGAACCTACTCTCTGGGGCCAACGTCCTGACTTTC
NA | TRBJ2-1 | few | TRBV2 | CASTQDGSTSSYNEQFF | TGTGCCAGCACCCAAGATGGGTCCACGAGCTCCTACAATGAGCAGTTCTTC
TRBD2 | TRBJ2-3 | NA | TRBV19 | CASSGGVSQGADTQYF | TGTGCCAGTAGCGGGGGGGTTAGCCAAGGCGCAGATACGCAGTATTTT
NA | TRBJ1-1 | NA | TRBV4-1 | CASSQARWQGETEAFF | TGCGCCAGCAGCCAAGCTCGTTGGCAAGGGGAAACTGAAGCTTTCTTT
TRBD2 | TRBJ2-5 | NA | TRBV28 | CASRHPGLEETQYF | TGTGCCAGCAGACATCCGGGACTAGAAGAGACCCAGTACTTC
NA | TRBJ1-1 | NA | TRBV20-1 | CSANLLLNTEAFF | TGCAGTGCTAACCTGTTACTGAACACTGAAGCTTTCTTT
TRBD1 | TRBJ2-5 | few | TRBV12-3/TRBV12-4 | CASSEGAEETQYF | TGTGCCAGCAGCGAGGGGGCTGAGGAGACCCAGTACTTC
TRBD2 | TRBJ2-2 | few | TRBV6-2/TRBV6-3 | CASSPHGGAGGELFF | TGTGCCAGCAGCCCCCACGGGGGGGCCGGCGGGGAGCTGTTTTTT
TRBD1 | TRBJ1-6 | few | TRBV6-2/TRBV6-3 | CASSYSRAEGATPYNSPLHF | TGTGCCAGCAGTTACTCGCGCGCGGAGGGGGCGACCCCTTATAATTCACCCCTCCACTTT
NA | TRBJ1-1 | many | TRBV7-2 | CASSFLSPNTEAFF | TGTGCCAGCAGCTTCCTTTCCCCGAACACTGAAGCTTTCTTT
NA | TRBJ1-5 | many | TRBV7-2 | CASSRDGGSNQPQHF | TGTGCCAGCAGCCGAGATGGGGGTAGCAATCAGCCCCAGCATTTT
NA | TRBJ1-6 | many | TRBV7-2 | CASSLPAFGSPLHF | TGTGCCAGCTCCCTCCCGGCTTTTGGTTCACCCCTCCACTTT
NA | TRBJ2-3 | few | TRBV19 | CASSMGRYSSTDTQYF | TGTGCCAGTAGTATGGGGCGTTACTCTAGCACAGATACGCAGTATTTT
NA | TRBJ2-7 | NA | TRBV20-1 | CSASGGGRYEQYF | TGCAGTGCTAGTGGGGGGGGCCGCTACGAGCAGTACTTC
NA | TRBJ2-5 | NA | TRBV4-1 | CASSLSLPTETQYF | TGCGCCAGCAGCCTAAGCTTGCCGACGGAGACCCAGTACTTC
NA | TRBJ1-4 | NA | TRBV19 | CASLSPGHLEKLFF | TGTGCCAGCCTCTCTCCGGGACACCTTGAAAAACTGTTTTTT
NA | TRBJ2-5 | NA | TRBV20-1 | CSARPLGNQETQYF | TGCAGTGCTAGGCCCCTGGGGAACCAAGAGACCCAGTACTTC
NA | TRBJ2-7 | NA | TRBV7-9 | CASSLAGRDWLNYEQYF | TGTGCCAGCAGCTTAGCGGGGCGGGACTGGCTAAACTACGAGCAGTACTTC
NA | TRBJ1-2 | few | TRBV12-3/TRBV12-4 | CASSPLEGPEDYGYTF | TGTGCCAGCAGTCCCCTCGAGGGGCCTGAGGACTATGGCTACACCTTC
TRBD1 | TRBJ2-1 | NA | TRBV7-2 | CASPQGGLQFF | TGTGCCAGCCCACAGGGGGGATTGCAGTTCTTC
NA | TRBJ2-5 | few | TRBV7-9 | CASSLVRDVWYQETQYF | TGTGCCAGCAGCTTAGTCCGGGACGTCTGGTACCAAGAGACCCAGTACTTC
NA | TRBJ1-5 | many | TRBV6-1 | CASSEAGNQPQHF | TGTGCCAGCAGTGAAGCGGGCAATCAGCCCCAGCATTTT
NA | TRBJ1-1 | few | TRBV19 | CASSSFEGDTEAFF | TGTGCCAGTAGCTCCTTTGAGGGGGACACTGAAGCTTTCTTT
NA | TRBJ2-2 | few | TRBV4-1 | CASSQPDNSRTGELFF | TGCGCCAGCAGCCAACCGGACAACTCGCGGACCGGGGAGCTGTTTTTT
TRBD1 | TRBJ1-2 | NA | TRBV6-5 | CASSYSGTGQGYTF | TGTGCCAGCAGTTACTCGGGGACGGGACAGGGCTACACCTTC
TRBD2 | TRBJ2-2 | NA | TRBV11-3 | CTSSLGWTSGGAGTGELFF | TGTACCAGCAGCTTAGGTTGGACTAGCGGGGGGGCCGGCACCGGGGAGCTGTTTTTT
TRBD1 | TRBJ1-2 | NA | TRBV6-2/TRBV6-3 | CASSPYGQGTFNYGYTF | TGTGCCAGCAGTCCTTACGGACAGGGGACTTTTAACTATGGCTACACCTTC
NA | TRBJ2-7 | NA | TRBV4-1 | CASSPPGMLHEQYF | TGCGCCAGCAGCCCCCCGGGGATGCTCCACGAGCAGTACTTC
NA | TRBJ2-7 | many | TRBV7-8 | CASSHNKIEPRSSYEQYF | TGTGCCAGCAGCCATAACAAGATAGAACCAAGGAGCTCCTACGAGCAGTACTTC
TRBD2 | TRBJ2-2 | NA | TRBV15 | CATRNSGGNTGELFF | TGTGCCACCAGGAATAGCGGGGGGAACACCGGGGAGCTGTTTTTT
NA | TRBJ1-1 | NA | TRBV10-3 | CAISESGKTEAFF | TGTGCCATCAGTGAGTCGGGCAAGACTGAAGCTTTCTTT
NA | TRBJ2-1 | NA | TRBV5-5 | CASSPFRGVNNEQFF | TGTGCCAGCAGCCCTTTCCGAGGAGTTAACAATGAGCAGTTCTTC
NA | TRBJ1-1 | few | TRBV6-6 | CASSPRGAGTGSFF | TGTGCCAGCAGCCCTCGGGGCGCCGGAACCGGATCTTTCTTT